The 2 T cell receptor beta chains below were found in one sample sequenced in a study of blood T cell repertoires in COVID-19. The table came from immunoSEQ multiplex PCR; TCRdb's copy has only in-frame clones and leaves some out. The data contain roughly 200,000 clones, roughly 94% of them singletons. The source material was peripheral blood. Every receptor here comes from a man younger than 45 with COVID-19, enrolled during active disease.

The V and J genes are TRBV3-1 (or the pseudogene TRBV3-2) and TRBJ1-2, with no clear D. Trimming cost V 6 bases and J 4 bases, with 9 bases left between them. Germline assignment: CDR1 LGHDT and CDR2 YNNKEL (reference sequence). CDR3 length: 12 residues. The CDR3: CASRLGGYGYTF. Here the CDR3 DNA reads TGTGCCAGCAGACTAGGAGGCTATGGCTACACCTTC.

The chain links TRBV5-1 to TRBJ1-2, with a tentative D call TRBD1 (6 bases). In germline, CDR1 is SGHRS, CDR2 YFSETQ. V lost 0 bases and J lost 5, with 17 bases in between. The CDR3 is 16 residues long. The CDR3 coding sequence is TGCGCCAGCAGCTTGGGTCAGGGGATTAGAGAGTATGGCTACACCTTC. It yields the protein CASSLGQGIREYGYTF.